One sample yielded the 22 T cell receptor beta chains listed below, sequenced in a study of cytotoxic CD8 clonotypes in ibrutinib-treated CLL. The method was immunoSEQ multiplex PCR; TCRdb's version includes in-frame clones alone and lacks a portion of them. The sample has more than 300,000 clones, 70% to 80% seen once. The source was PBMCs, collected before ibrutinib treatment. Source of these receptors: a human donor with chronic lymphocytic leukemia.

In nucleotides, the CDR3 is TGTGCCAGCAGTCGCCTAGCGGGAACCACAGATACGCAGTATTTT. This translates into CASSRLAGTTDTQYF. The chain is built from TRBV11-3 and TRBJ2-3; 9 nucleotides agree with TRBD2. The CDR3 runs to 15 residues. Per the germline V gene, CDR1 is SGHNT and CDR2 is YENEEA. J was trimmed by 2 bases and V by 6 bases; bases with no gene match: 6.

This clone was counted once. The J gene is TRBJ1-1, the V gene TRBV4-1, with D unresolved. The ends were cut back, 4 bases at V and 1 base at J, with 13 bases in the middle. The CDR3 covers 15 residues. Germline V lookup: CDR1 MGHRA, CDR2 YSYEKL. The CDR3 nucleotides are TGCGCCAGCAGCCCTACGGTCCAACCGAACACTGAAGCTTTCTTT. This codes for CASSPTVQPNTEAFF.

The V and J genes are TRBV27 and TRBJ2-3; no definite D call. Germline V gene lookup returns CDR1 MNHEY and CDR2 SMNVEV (reference sequence). V shed 0 bases and J shed 5 bases, with 12 bases lying between them. This CDR3 comprises 15 residues. CDR3 DNA: TGTGCCAGCAGTTTATCAGCCCCGTATGTAGATACGCAGTATTTT. Translation gives CASSLSAPYVDTQYF.

V is TRBV7-9 and J is TRBJ2-7; no clear D. Trimming cost V 1 base and J 2 bases, with 9 bases left between them. Per germline, CDR1 SEHNR and CDR2 FQNEAQ (reference sequence). The CDR3 has 14 residues. The CDR3 DNA sequence: TGTGCCAGCAGCTTAGAAGTCACACCCTACGAGCAGTACTTC. Protein: CASSLEVTPYEQYF. The whole variable domain, filled in from reference TRBV7-9 and TRBJ2-7, reads DTGVSQNPRHKITKRGQNVTFRCDPISEHNRLYWYRQTLGQGPEFLTYFQNEAQLEKSRLLSDRFSAERPKGSFSTLEIQRTEQGDSAMYLCASSLEVTPYEQYFGPGTRLTVT.

In its sample, this clone was seen once. J is TRBJ2-5 and V is TRBV6-5; D remains ambiguous. Trimming left V 3 bases short and J 7 bases short, with 12 bases between. The germline V gene has CDR1 MNHEY and CDR2 SVGAGI. CDR3 length: 13 amino acids. The DNA for the CDR3 is TGTGCCAGCAGTTATCGGGCCTTGGGGACCCAGTACTTC. This encodes CASSYRALGTQYF.

The rearrangement joins TRBV7-9 to TRBJ2-1, with D unclear. Looked up from germline, CDR1 is SEHNR and CDR2 is FQNEAQ (reference sequence). V lost 1 base and J lost 3, with 16 bases in between. The length of the CDR3 is 17 residues. In nucleotides, the CDR3 is TGTGCCAGCAGCTTAGTAGTGACTTGGACCAACTACAATGAGCAGTTCTTC. It is translated as CASSLVVTWTNYNEQFF.

The gene calls are TRBV29-1 and TRBJ1-1; tentative D call: TRBD1 (5 bases). The CDR3 covers 14 residues. Trimming took 2 bases from V and 6 from J, leaving 16 bases between them. From germline, CDR1 is SQVTM and CDR2 ANQGSEA. The CDR3 region is CSVESAGRRAEAFF. CDR3 nucleotide sequence: TGCAGCGTTGAATCGGCAGGGAGGAGGGCTGAAGCTTTCTTT.

The genes are TRBV30 and TRBJ2-6; D remains unclear. Germline assignment: CDR1 GTSNPN and CDR2 SVGIG (reference sequence). The CDR3 length is 14 residues. Deletions cut 2 bases from V and 1 base from J, with 6 bases between. CDR3 DNA: TGTGCCTGGAGTTCCGGGTCTGGGGCCAACGTCCTGACTTTC. Its protein product is CAWSSGSGANVLTF. The whole variable domain, remainder taken from reference TRBV30 and TRBJ2-6, is SQTIHQWPATLVQPVGSPLSLECTVEGTSNPNLYWYRQAAGRGLQLLFYSVGIGQISSEVPQNLSASRPQDRQFILSSKKLLLSDSGFYLCAWSSGSGANVLTFGAGSRLTVL.

CDR3 sequence (DNA): TGTGCCAGCAGCCCTGACAGGGCCTCCTACGAGCAGTACTTC. Protein product: CASSPDRASYEQYF. The rearrangement uses TRBV7-6 and TRBJ2-7, with 7 positions matching TRBD1. V lost 5 bases, J lost 0 bases, and 4 bases stayed unmatched. The CDR3 is 14 amino acids. Germline V CDR1 and CDR2: SGHVS, FNYEAQ.

The rearrangement links TRBV14 to TRBJ2-2; maybe TRBD2 (5 bases). The ends were cut back, 1 base at V and 5 bases at J, with 8 bases in the middle. This CDR3 spans 14 amino acids. Germline V gene data show CDR1 as SGHDN and CDR2 as FVKESK. The CDR3 region is CASSQVRGTGELFF. Here the CDR3 DNA reads TGTGCCAGCAGCCAAGTTCGGGGAACCGGGGAGCTGTTTTTT.

The chain is built from TRBV9 and TRBJ1-3, with a weak D call TRBD1 (5 bases). The CDR3 has 15 residues. Germline V gives CDR1 SGDLS, CDR2 YYNGEE. V was cut by 5 bases and J by 7 bases, with 19 bases left in between. The CDR3 spells CASSASGTSGNTIYF. In DNA, the CDR3 is TGTGCCAGCAGTGCCTCCGGGACCAGCGGGAACACCATATATTTT. The full variable domain, in which reference TRBV9 and TRBJ1-3 provide the parts outside the CDR3, is DSGVTQTPKHLITATGQRVTLRCSPRSGDLSVYWYQQSLDQGLQFLIQYYNGEERAKGNILERFSAQQFPDLHSELNLSSLELGDSALYFCASSASGTSGNTIYFGEGSWLTVV.

The rearrangement links TRBV30 to TRBJ2-3; TRBD2 agrees at 8 bases. CDR1 is GTSNPN, CDR2 SVGIG, per germline (reference sequence). The ends lost 2 bases at V and 6 bases at J; junction bases unmatched: 10. This CDR3 is built from 15 residues. The CDR3 DNA reads as TGTGCCTGGAGTAAGGGGACTAGTCTTCCGGATACGCAGTATTTT. This encodes CAWSKGTSLPDTQYF.

The chain employs TRBV19 and TRBJ1-5, with D maybe TRBD1 (5 bases). Germline-derived CDR1 and CDR2 are LNHDA and SQIVND (reference sequence). The CDR3 length is 14 residues. The V gene lost 8 bases and the J gene lost 3 bases, with 14 bases spanning the gap. In DNA form, the CDR3 reads TGTGCCAGTCGGGCGGGGGACGCCAATCAGCCCCAGCATTTT. Translation: CASRAGDANQPQHF.

The chain has TRBV6-5 and TRBJ2-1; possibly TRBD2 for D (6 bases). CDR3 length equals 11 residues. The V end lost 8 bases, the J end lost 13 bases, and 15 bases lay between the germline ends. Germline V gene lookup returns CDR1 MNHEY and CDR2 SVGAGI. This CDR3 is CASGRREVQFF. In nucleotides, the CDR3 is TGTGCCAGCGGGCGGAGGGAAGTTCAGTTCTTC.

The chain carries TRBV7-9 and TRBJ2-7; D unclear. Trimming removed 3 bases from V and 1 base from J, with 13 bases in between. This CDR3 has 15 residues. Germline assignment: CDR1 SEHNR and CDR2 FQNEAQ (reference sequence). CDR3 sequence reads: CASSFRAASSYEQYF. The CDR3 coding sequence is TGTGCCAGCAGCTTCCGGGCAGCGTCTTCCTACGAGCAGTACTTC.

The chain is built from TRBV19 and TRBJ1-2, with a possible D match to TRBD1 (6 bases). The CDR3 is 14 amino acids. The ends were cut back, 7 bases at V and 2 bases at J, with 14 bases in the middle. The germline V gene encodes CDR1 LNHDA and CDR2 SQIVND (reference sequence). CDR3 bases: TGTGCCAGTATTCCGGGACAAATGAACTATGGCTACACCTTC. Its translation is CASIPGQMNYGYTF.

The rearrangement uses TRBV2 and TRBJ1-2; no clear D gene. Per germline, CDR1 SNHLY and CDR2 FYNNEI. The CDR3 is made up of 15 amino acids. Trimming left V 6 bases short and J 0 bases short, with 14 bases between. CDR3 sequence: CASSETREANYGYTF. Here the CDR3 DNA reads TGTGCCAGCAGCGAGACCAGAGAAGCTAACTATGGCTACACCTTC.

V and J are TRBV30 and TRBJ2-1; D is ambiguous. This CDR3 is built from 13 residues. Germline V gene data show CDR1 as GTSNPN and CDR2 as SVGIG (reference sequence). V shed 1 base and J shed 6 bases, with 10 bases lying between them. The CDR3 sequence is CAWSARRLNEQFF. Written as DNA, the CDR3 is TGTGCCTGGAGTGCCCGGCGTCTCAATGAGCAGTTCTTC. The variable domain in full, with the rest retrieved from reference TRBV30 and TRBJ2-1, is SQTIHQWPATLVQPVGSPLSLECTVEGTSNPNLYWYRQAAGRGLQLLFYSVGIGQISSEVPQNLSASRPQDRQFILSSKKLLLSDSGFYLCAWSARRLNEQFFGPGTRLTVL.

V gene TRBV28 combines with J gene TRBJ2-1; TRBD1 matches at 7 bases. Germline V gene data show CDR1 as MDHEN and CDR2 as SYDVKM. This CDR3 is built from 13 residues. V trimming: 6 bases; J trimming: 3 bases; junction bases outside the gene matches: 2. The CDR3 protein is CASSWTGYNEQFF. The CDR3 DNA reads TGTGCCAGCAGCTGGACAGGCTACAATGAGCAGTTCTTC.

The genes are TRBV9 and TRBJ1-3; D gene uncertain. Germline values: CDR1 SGDLS, CDR2 YYNGEE. Trimming removed 1 base at V and 0 bases at J, with 14 bases between. The CDR3 spans 17 residues. The CDR3 sequence is CASSVRFRADSGNTIYF. Written as DNA, the CDR3 is TGTGCCAGCAGCGTAAGGTTTAGGGCAGACTCTGGAAACACCATATATTTT.

This sequence joins TRBV5-4 and TRBJ2-7; D may match TRBD1 or TRBD2 (5 bases each). V was cut by 3 bases and J by 3 bases, with 13 bases left in between. Germline assignment: CDR1 SGHNT and CDR2 YYREEE (reference sequence). CDR3 size: 14 residues. In nucleotides, the CDR3 is TGTGCCAGCAGCTCCCTGGGGGAAAACTACGAGCAGTACTTC. Translating gives CASSSLGENYEQYF.

V usage is TRBV18 and J usage is TRBJ1-1, with a possible D match to TRBD1 (6 bases). Trimming pared 3 bases from V and 4 bases from J, leaving 12 bases between. The length of the CDR3 is 14 residues. Germline assignment: CDR1 KGHSH and CDR2 LQKENI. CDR3 in amino acids: CASSPTQGLTEAFF. The CDR3, as DNA: TGTGCCAGCTCACCTACACAGGGCCTCACTGAAGCTTTCTTT.